These 10 T cell receptor beta chains originate from one sample sequenced in a study of technical replicates of blood from a handful of donors. Sequencing was performed with immunoSEQ multiplex PCR; in TCRdb, only in-frame clones are kept and a portion is missing. This sample yields around 76,000 clones, of which about 90% are seen a single time; approximately 0.28% belongs to the top ten. Material: T cells isolated from PBMCs. The receptors were gathered from a human donor in good health.

J is TRBJ1-2 and V is TRBV27; D might be TRBD1 (5 bases). In germline, CDR1 is MNHEY, CDR2 SMNVEV (reference sequence). The ends were cut back, 4 bases at V and 0 bases at J, with 24 bases in the middle. CDR3 length: 19 amino acids. CDR3 nucleotide sequence: TGTGCCAGCAGTTCCGAAGGGGTTATAAACCCGGGAGCTAACTATGGCTACACCTTC. The encoded protein is CASSSEGVINPGANYGYTF.

The chain combines TRBV7-6 with TRBJ2-1; TRBD2 might be the D (6 bases). Germline V gene data show CDR1 as SGHVS and CDR2 as FNYEAQ. The CDR3 has 12 amino acids. Trimming took off 2 bases at V and 9 bases at J, with 8 bases between the two ends. The CDR3 bases are TGTGCCAGCAGCTTAAGCGGGCCTGAGCAGTTCTTC. Translation: CASSLSGPEQFF.

This clone has only a few counts. The rearrangement links TRBV7-9 to TRBJ1-1; D is unresolved. The CDR3 sequence is 13 residues long. V lost 7 bases to trimming and J lost 2 bases, with 11 bases between them. Germline V CDR1 and CDR2: SEHNR, FQNEAQ (reference sequence). CDR3 nucleotides: TGTGCCAGCAAGAGTTCGGGAAACACTGAAGCTTTCTTT. Protein: CASKSSGNTEAFF.

The chain recombines TRBV7-2 with TRBJ1-1, with D maybe TRBD1 (5 bases). Germline CDR1 is SGHTA and CDR2 is FQGNSA. This CDR3 spans 15 amino acids. Trimming took off 1 base at V and 0 bases at J, with 9 bases between the two ends. CDR3 in amino acids: CASSLEGLVNTEAFF. The CDR3 coding sequence is TGTGCCAGCAGCTTAGAGGGGTTGGTGAACACTGAAGCTTTCTTT.

This sequence joins TRBV28 and TRBJ2-1; D is perhaps TRBD2 (5 bases). Germline loops: CDR1 MDHEN, CDR2 SYDVKM. The CDR3 length is 12 residues. V was cut by 5 bases and J by 9 bases, with 11 bases left in between. The DNA for the CDR3 is TGTGCCAGCAGTGCTGGTAGCGTTGAGCAGTTCTTC. It codes for CASSAGSVEQFF. Full variable domain (rest looked up from reference TRBV28 and TRBJ2-1): DVKVTQSSRYLVKRTGEKVFLECVQDMDHENMFWYRQDPGLGLRLIYFSYDVKMKEKGDIPEGYSVSREKKERFSLILESASTNQTSMYLCASSAGSVEQFFGPGTRLTVL.

This sequence joins TRBV29-1 and TRBJ1-1; TRBD1 might be the D (6 bases). The length of the CDR3 is 12 residues. Germline V CDR1 and CDR2: SQVTM, ANQGSEA. V dropped 4 bases and J dropped 4 bases, with 10 bases sitting between them. This CDR3 is CSVARGGTEAFF. In DNA form, the CDR3 reads TGCAGCGTTGCTAGAGGGGGCACTGAAGCTTTCTTT.

The chain is built from TRBV7-2 and TRBJ2-7; D possibly corresponds to TRBD1 (5 bases). The CDR3 has 14 residues. Trimming cost V 5 bases and J 1 base, with 12 bases left between them. Germline CDR1 is SGHTA and CDR2 is FQGNSA. The CDR3 is CASSPGLTSYEQYF. CDR3 in DNA: TGTGCCAGCAGCCCAGGGCTGACTTCCTACGAGCAGTACTTC.

The genes are TRBV29-1 and TRBJ2-7; maybe TRBD1 (6 bases). Trimming cost V 6 bases and J 1 base, with 13 bases left between them. The CDR3 is 13 residues long. From germline, CDR1 is SQVTM and CDR2 ANQGSEA. For the CDR3, the DNA is TGCAGCGTCAGGGTGGGGGCGTCCTACGAGCAGTACTTC. It encodes CSVRVGASYEQYF.

This clone was recorded once. V gene TRBV5-1 combines with J gene TRBJ2-5; 10 bases are shared with TRBD2. In germline, CDR1 is SGHRS, CDR2 YFSETQ. This CDR3 contains 18 residues. V trimming: 5 bases; J trimming: 8 bases; junction bases outside the gene matches: 21. CDR3 DNA sequence: TGCGCCAGCAGTCTGGCCTCAGCGGGGGGGCCGGTCCCCGCCACCCAGTACTTC. This sequence encodes CASSLASAGGPVPATQYF.

The chain employs TRBV7-2 and TRBJ2-5, with D perhaps TRBD1 (6 bases). V lost 6 bases to trimming and J lost 2 bases, with 13 bases between them. The CDR3 extends over 14 amino acids. Germline CDR1 reads SGHTA; CDR2 reads FQGNSA. The CDR3 region is CASSYSTGQETQYF. CDR3 in DNA: TGTGCCAGCAGTTACTCGACAGGACAAGAGACCCAGTACTTC.